Reported below is one T cell receptor beta chain. This clone was recorded many times. Its antigen is not yet known. One base away there is no much larger clone; base qualities are not given. The CDR3 regions of human TCRbeta chains were analyzed by immunosequencing. In the paper's pipeline: TCRs in the repertoires were matched against a reference library of SARS-CoV-2-specific TCRs that had been generated with the MIRA antigen-specificity platform. Breadth meant the fraction of unique TCRs that were SARS-CoV-2-associated, whereas depth meant the fraction of total T cells that were SARS-CoV-2-associated. Using the MIRA data, every spike-specific TCR was mapped to the spike region that the TCR reacted to and assigned to either a CD4 or a CD8 class. Log10-transformed breadth and depth values were compared by one-way ANOVA with Sidak's multiple comparisons tests. Drawn from immuneACCESS, this table holds only the in-frame rearrangements with V and J called that TCRdb kept. Clones are partly lost; checked studies trace under half to an unresolved V gene and leave the rest unexplained. V, J and clone size derive from that table, while D and trimming were established from the DNA sequence. This sample gives roughly 98,000 clones in total; more than 90% of them show up just once. Together, the top ten hold roughly 13% of the sample.

In the paper's terms, the time point label means: baseline before first vaccination. Vaccinee samples came from UK trials COV001 and COV002, including a single-blind randomized controlled phase 2/3 trial of AZD1222 (ChAdOx1 nCoV-19) in healthy adults. Trial participant PBMC samples were collected at day 0 and day 28 after the second dose for TCRbeta chain sequencing. This sample was included in a study of T cell responses to AZD1222 COVID-19 vaccine (dated by TCRdb to about 2021). Notes on the research overall: Because spike-specific TCR depth and breadth did not differ between the two schedules, AZD1222 recipients who got a second dose at roughly 4 weeks were pooled with those who got a second dose at roughly 12 weeks. Enrollment into the trials was organized by age into subgroups of 18-55, 56-69 and 70-plus years, and those subgroups contained approximately 160, 26 and 62 TCR-sequenced participants, respectively. A total of under 250 trial participants underwent TCR sequencing, of whom about 200 had received two doses of AZD1222 and some 25 had received two doses of the MenACWY control vaccine.

Study-level results and caveats: Conclusions about previously exposed vaccinees are limited because only six or seven AZD1222 recipients were SARS-CoV-2 seropositive at baseline. Reportedly, almost half of the unique spike-specific TCRs recognized epitopes lying outside the regions that are mutated in the B.1.351 and B.1.1.7 variants. Because no samples from the day 14 peak response were available, repertoires could be characterized only after the peak T cell response. Participants were mostly white British and included more females than males, and it was suggested by the authors that clonal diversity may have been underestimated. The whole spike protein was spanned by vaccine-associated CD4 TCRs, and dominant responses were seen in regions 160-218 and 743-854. The 56-69-year group was small, and its depth increase did not reach significance, likely because of low power. A significant rise in spike-specific TCR breadth and depth was observed after two AZD1222 doses relative to day 0 and relative to MenACWY recipients.

Trimming takes 0 bases off V and 8 bases off J; junction bases not matched to a gene: 7. The germline V gene provides CDR1 SGHRS and CDR2 YFSETQ. The CDR3 covers 15 residues, taking in both the cysteine and the phenylalanine. The DNA shown is the 45-base CDR3, in frame from base 1. Sequencing used peripheral blood, obtained on day 0 of AZD1222 vaccination. This clonotype was obtained from an adult in good health. The rearrangement joined TRBV5-1 to TRBJ1-2; TRBD1 lines up with 10 middle nucleotides. The base sequence is TGCGCCAGCAGCTTGGAAGGGACAGGGGCCTTGGGCTACACCTTC. Its protein product is CASSLEGTGALGYTF.